The T cell receptor beta chain described here comes from a study of neurological immune-mediated disorders. Per the germline V gene, CDR1 is DFQATT and CDR2 is SNEGSKA (reference sequence). This CDR3 spans 12 amino acids. V was pared by 3 bases and J by 7 bases, with 10 bases between. The table lists this clonotype with many counts. From the 5' RACE reads, TCRdb called clonotypes with MiXCR, one entry per CDR3 protein. Of more than 50,000 distinct CDR3 sequences listed, about an eighth are singletons. This clonotype was obtained from a man aged 60-69 years in good health. The chain uses TRBV20-1 and TRBJ2-4, with a possible D match to TRBD2 (6 bases). The sequenced sample was PBMCs. The CDR3, as DNA: TGCAGTGCTAGCCCGGGGAGGAACATTCAGTACTTC. Translating it yields CSASPGRNIQYF.